The rows below give T cell receptor beta chains drawn from one sample of a study of cytomegalovirus exposure and HLA in healthy donors. Generated by immunoSEQ multiplex PCR, the TCRdb table keeps only in-frame clones and is missing some. The sample holds over 150,000 clones, around 78% seen once. The sample taken for sequencing was PBMCs. These receptors were taken from a woman aged 45-60 years in good health and CMV-seropositive. Both conserved end residues are part of each CDR3. A D gene is named only where the DNA matches it firmly. Not every row has a clone size; where given, it reads once, few, many or a size class.

CDR3 protein: CASSQEAVLIYNSPLHF
CDR3 DNA: TGCGCCAGCAGCCAAGAGGCGGTACTCATCTATAATTCACCCCTCCACTTT
V gene: TRBV4-1
D gene: -
clone size: -
J gene: TRBJ1-6

CDR3 protein: CASSIRGRDTEAFF
CDR3 DNA: TGTGCCAGTAGTATAAGGGGGCGGGACACTGAAGCTTTCTTT
V gene: TRBV19
D gene: TRBD1
clone size: -
J gene: TRBJ1-1

CDR3 protein: CASSAGQGYTEAFF
CDR3 DNA: TGCGCCAGCAGCGCGGGACAGGGGTACACTGAAGCTTTCTTT
V gene: TRBV5-1
D gene: TRBD1
clone size: -
J gene: TRBJ1-1

CDR3 protein: CASSERSGGSSGANVLTF
CDR3 DNA: TGTGCCAGCAGTGAAAGAAGCGGGGGATCGTCTGGGGCCAACGTCCTGACTTTC
V gene: TRBV25-1
D gene: TRBD2
clone size: -
J gene: TRBJ2-6

CDR3 protein: CASSPWTGGRHSTYEQYF
CDR3 DNA: TGTGCCAGCAGCCCTTGGACAGGGGGCAGGCATTCTACCTACGAGCAGTACTTC
V gene: TRBV14
D gene: TRBD1
clone size: -
J gene: TRBJ2-7

CDR3 protein: CAWARDIGSGQPQHF
CDR3 DNA: TGTGCCTGGGCCCGGGACATTGGGTCGGGGCAGCCCCAGCATTTT
V gene: TRBV30
D gene: -
clone size: -
J gene: TRBJ1-5

CDR3 protein: CASSEQGSPLHF
CDR3 DNA: TGCGCCAGCAGCGAACAGGGTTCACCCCTCCACTTT
V gene: TRBV5-1
D gene: -
clone size: -
J gene: TRBJ1-6

CDR3 protein: CASGPAGGANTIYF
CDR3 DNA: TGTGCCAGCGGACCGGCTGGGGGCGCGAACACCATATATTTT
V gene: TRBV9
D gene: -
clone size: -
J gene: TRBJ1-3

CDR3 protein: CASSLSGHSRNTIYF
CDR3 DNA: TGTGCCAGCAGCTTATCAGGACATTCCCGGAACACCATATATTTT
V gene: TRBV7-8
D gene: -
clone size: few
J gene: TRBJ1-3

CDR3 protein: CASSLRLAGGNEQFF
CDR3 DNA: TGTGCCAGCAGCTTAAGACTAGCGGGGGGCAATGAGCAGTTCTTC
V gene: TRBV13
D gene: TRBD2
clone size: -
J gene: TRBJ2-1

CDR3 protein: CASSLRGGSYEQYF
CDR3 DNA: TGTGCCAGCAGCTTGAGGGGGGGGTCCTACGAGCAGTACTTC
V gene: TRBV5-8
D gene: -
clone size: -
J gene: TRBJ2-7

CDR3 protein: CASSPGQGDGQPQHF
CDR3 DNA: TGTGCCAGCAGTCCTGGACAGGGAGATGGTCAGCCCCAGCATTTT
V gene: TRBV2
D gene: TRBD1
clone size: -
J gene: TRBJ1-5

CDR3 protein: CAISESSPGNTIYF
CDR3 DNA: TGTGCCATCAGTGAGTCGAGCCCCGGAAACACCATATATTTT
V gene: TRBV10-3
D gene: -
clone size: once
J gene: TRBJ1-3

CDR3 protein: CASSVGTGGYTEAFF
CDR3 DNA: TGTGCCAGCAGCGTCGGGACAGGGGGGTACACTGAAGCTTTCTTT
V gene: TRBV9
D gene: TRBD1
clone size: -
J gene: TRBJ1-1

CDR3 protein: CASSQSSPRGPPNQPQHF
CDR3 DNA: TGCGCCAGCAGTCAATCAAGCCCCAGGGGACCTCCCAATCAGCCCCAGCATTTT
V gene: TRBV23-1
D gene: -
clone size: -
J gene: TRBJ1-5

CDR3 protein: CASSGTANTGELFF
CDR3 DNA: TGCGCCAGCAGTGGGACAGCTAACACCGGGGAGCTGTTTTTT
V gene: TRBV10-2
D gene: -
clone size: -
J gene: TRBJ2-2

CDR3 protein: CASSLTRTSGGAYEQYF
CDR3 DNA: TGTGCCAGCAGCTTAACCCGTACTAGCGGGGGAGCCTACGAGCAGTACTTC
V gene: TRBV11-1
D gene: TRBD2
clone size: -
J gene: TRBJ2-7

CDR3 protein: CASSLGLVYSEQFF
CDR3 DNA: TGTGCCAGCAGCTTGGGACTAGTCTACAGTGAGCAGTTCTTC
V gene: TRBV5-4
D gene: -
clone size: -
J gene: TRBJ2-1

CDR3 protein: CASSLDRSAQHF
CDR3 DNA: TGTGCCAGCAGCTTGGATCGGTCGGCCCAGCATTTT
V gene: TRBV5-8
D gene: -
clone size: -
J gene: TRBJ1-5

CDR3 protein: CASSGYRGRSTDTQYF
CDR3 DNA: TGTGCCAGCAGTGGATACAGGGGGCGAAGCACAGATACGCAGTATTTT
V gene: TRBV27
D gene: TRBD1
clone size: -
J gene: TRBJ2-3

CDR3 protein: CASSLAAGGLNTEAFF
CDR3 DNA: TGCGCCAGCAGCTTGGCGGCAGGGGGCCTAAACACTGAAGCTTTCTTT
V gene: TRBV5-1
D gene: TRBD1
clone size: -
J gene: TRBJ1-1

CDR3 protein: CASRRVLEETQYF
CDR3 DNA: TGTGCCAGCAGGAGGGTCCTCGAGGAGACCCAGTACTTC
V gene: TRBV21-1
D gene: -
clone size: -
J gene: TRBJ2-5

CDR3 protein: CASSLAPVQETQYF
CDR3 DNA: TGTGCCAGCAGCTTGGCACCAGTACAAGAGACCCAGTACTTC
V gene: TRBV5-4
D gene: -
clone size: -
J gene: TRBJ2-5